These 22 T cell receptor beta chains were sequenced from one sample in a study of T cells in localized non-small cell lung cancer. Measured with immunoSEQ multiplex PCR; TCRdb has only the in-frame clones, and not every one. The sample records fewer than 40,000 clones, approximately 93% being singletons. The sequencing here drew on peripheral blood, taken before any cancer treatment. The receptors here all came from a female donor at least 60 years old with stage I lung adenocarcinoma.

The chain carries TRBV30 and TRBJ1-4, with 7 nucleotides matching TRBD1. V lost 2 bases to trimming and J lost 5 bases; unmatched junction nucleotides: 11. Germline loops: CDR1 GTSNPN, CDR2 SVGIG (reference sequence). The CDR3 extends over 16 amino acids. CDR3 sequence (DNA): TGTGCCTGGAGTTTCTCTTTGGGACAGATAAATGAAAAACTGTTTTTT. Encoded protein: CAWSFSLGQINEKLFF.

V gene TRBV9 combines with J gene TRBJ2-4, with D hard to call. In germline, CDR1 is SGDLS, CDR2 YYNGEE. The CDR3 contains 13 residues. V lost 1 base and J lost 6, with 8 bases in between. For the CDR3, the DNA is TGTGCCAGCAGCGTAACAGACCTAAACATTCAGTACTTC. Its protein product is CASSVTDLNIQYF.

The chain combines TRBV27 with TRBJ2-5; no clear D gene. Looked up from germline, CDR1 is MNHEY and CDR2 is SMNVEV (reference sequence). V lost 0 bases and J lost 0, with 8 bases in between. The CDR3 spans 15 residues. CDR3 DNA: TGTGCCAGCAGTTTATCCGGGCGGTACCAAGAGACCCAGTACTTC. This encodes CASSLSGRYQETQYF.

This clone has a single count. In DNA form, the CDR3 reads TGTGCCAGTAGTCCAGACAGGGGGATGGGGAACACTGAAGCTTTCTTT. Protein: CASSPDRGMGNTEAFF. The chain couples TRBV19 to TRBJ1-1, with 9 bases aligning to TRBD1. After removal of 5 bases from V and 1 base from J, the junction contained 8 bases not matched to a gene. The germline CDR1 and CDR2 sequences are LNHDA and SQIVND (reference sequence). CDR3 size: 16 residues.

Here the CDR3 reads CASSQVGLREKLFF. In DNA form, the CDR3 reads TGCGCCAGCAGCCAAGTGGGTCTTCGGGAAAAACTGTTTTTT. The genes are TRBV4-3 and TRBJ1-4; D remains unclear. V dropped 1 base and J dropped 8 bases, with 11 bases sitting between them. Germline V gives CDR1 LGHNA, CDR2 YSLEER. This CDR3 contains 14 residues.

Turning to this clone: A junction end diverges from the germline sequence, so it may reflect a read error. The rearrangement links TRBV7-9 to TRBJ1-4, with 9 bases matching TRBD1. Germline V gives CDR1 SEHNR, CDR2 FQNEAQ (reference sequence). The CDR3 is 14 residues long. CDR3 DNA sequence: TGTGCCAGCAGCCGGGGACAGGGAGGGGAAAAACCGTTTTTT. Translating gives CASSRGQGGEKPFF.

The rearrangement joins TRBV10-3 to TRBJ2-7; 8 bases are shared with TRBD1. Trimming took 0 bases from V and 9 from J; bases not matched to a gene: 4. This CDR3 has 13 amino acids. Per germline, CDR1 ENHRY and CDR2 SYGVKD. The CDR3 nucleotides read TGTGCCATCAGTGAGTCGACAGGGGCGGTGCAGTACTTC. Protein product: CAISESTGAVQYF.

The chain couples TRBV15 to TRBJ2-5, with a weak D call TRBD1 (6 bases). Trimming removed 5 bases from V and 2 bases from J, with 12 bases in between. The length of the CDR3 is 14 residues. Germline V gene data show CDR1 as LNHNV and CDR2 as YYDKDF (reference sequence). This chain's CDR3 is CATSARQGQETQYF. The CDR3 bases are TGTGCCACCAGCGCCCGCCAGGGGCAAGAGACCCAGTACTTC.

The J gene is TRBJ2-7, the V gene TRBV6-1; 8 nucleotides align to TRBD1. The CDR3 runs to 15 residues. Trimming at V came to 4 bases and at J to 3 bases, leaving 8 bases not matched to a gene. Germline V gives CDR1 MNHNS, CDR2 SASEGT. CDR3 bases: TGTGCCAGCAGTGTGGGCAGGGGGCCCTACTACGAGCAGTACTTC. The encoded protein is CASSVGRGPYYEQYF.

This chain uses TRBV18 with TRBJ1-4; 8 nucleotides line up with TRBD1. From germline, CDR1 is KGHSH and CDR2 LQKENI. The CDR3 runs 13 residues. After removal of 8 bases from V and 4 bases from J, the junction contained 3 bases not matched to a gene. CDR3 DNA: TGTGCCAGCCAGGGGGCATTTAATGAAAAACTGTTTTTT. This sequence encodes CASQGAFNEKLFF.

This clone is a singleton in its sample. The chain is built from TRBV6-5 and TRBJ1-2; D remains unclear. Germline V gives CDR1 MNHEY, CDR2 SVGAGI. V shed 7 bases and J shed 5 bases, with 17 bases lying between them. CDR3 length: 14 residues. CDR3 coding DNA: TGTGCCAGCACCCCCCGGCCCCGCGAGTATGGCTACACCTTC. The encoded protein is CASTPRPREYGYTF.

For the CDR3, the DNA is TGTGCCAGTAGTACCGACAGGGGTCAAGAGACCCAGTACTTC. Translated, it gives CASSTDRGQETQYF. The chain recombines TRBV19 with TRBJ2-5, with TRBD1 identical over 8 bases. The CDR3 has 14 residues. J lost 2 bases, V lost 4 bases, and 3 bases had no gene match. Germline CDR1 reads LNHDA; CDR2 reads SQIVND (reference sequence).

V usage is TRBV7-9 and J usage is TRBJ2-1; TRBD2 agrees at 7 bases. Germline values: CDR1 SEHNR, CDR2 FQNEAQ (reference sequence). The V segment lost 4 bases and the J segment 2 bases; nucleotides outside the gene matches: 8. CDR3 size: 16 residues. This CDR3 reads CASSSEPAGTYNEQFF. CDR3 coding DNA: TGTGCCAGCAGCTCTGAGCCAGCGGGGACCTACAATGAGCAGTTCTTC. Combining the CDR3 with reference TRBV7-9 and TRBJ2-1 gives the whole variable domain DTGVSQNPRHKITKRGQNVTFRCDPISEHNRLYWYRQTLGQGPEFLTYFQNEAQLEKSRLLSDRFSAERPKGSFSTLEIQRTEQGDSAMYLCASSSEPAGTYNEQFFGPGTRLTVL.

The genes are TRBV5-1 and TRBJ2-7, with D perhaps TRBD1 or TRBD2 (5 bases each). Trimming shortened V by 2 bases and J by 6 bases, and 9 bases separated the two germline ends. CDR1 and CDR2 (germline): SGHRS, YFSETQ. CDR3 length equals 12 residues. CDR3 in amino acids: CASSFDGGEQYV. The CDR3 DNA reads as TGCGCCAGCAGCTTCGATGGGGGCGAGCAGTACGTC.

The chain is built from TRBV9 and TRBJ1-2; D uncertain. This CDR3 has 16 amino acids. V was cut by 2 bases and J by 10 bases, with 24 bases left in between. Per the germline V gene, CDR1 is SGDLS and CDR2 is YYNGEE. CDR3 protein: CASSVRGSGVKVSYTF. DNA for the CDR3: TGTGCCAGCAGCGTCCGAGGTTCCGGGGTCAAGGTGTCCTACACCTTC.

V gene TRBV4-3 combines with J gene TRBJ2-7; D perhaps matches TRBD2 (6 bases). Trimming removed 4 bases at V and 3 bases at J, with 13 bases between. Looked up from germline, CDR1 is LGHNA and CDR2 is YSLEER. This CDR3 spans 14 amino acids. The CDR3 spells CASSRFGTGYEQYF. The CDR3 DNA sequence: TGCGCCAGCAGCCGGTTCGGGACTGGCTACGAGCAGTACTTC.

J is TRBJ2-3 and V is TRBV11-3; TRBD2 aligns across 15 bases. This CDR3 region has 18 residues. With 3 bases clipped from V and 10 bases from J, the junction kept 14 bases outside the gene matches. Germline-derived CDR1 and CDR2 are SGHNT and YENEEA. The CDR3 coding sequence is TGTGCCAGCAGCTTCCCTGGACTAGCGGGAGGGGGGAGATGGGCGCAGTATTTT. The encoded protein is CASSFPGLAGGGRWAQYF.

The V gene is TRBV11-3, the J gene TRBJ2-5, with 9 bases fitting TRBD1. This CDR3 is 16 amino acids long. Germline CDR1 reads SGHNT; CDR2 reads YENEEA. J gave up 5 bases and V 5 bases, and 12 bases lay outside the gene matches. CDR3 nucleotide sequence: TGTGCCAGCAGCCTTGGGACAGGGAGCCTGGGGGAGACCCAGTACTTC. Translation: CASSLGTGSLGETQYF.

CDR3 amino acids: CASRRQVGKNIQYF. The CDR3 nucleotides are TGTGCCAGCAGACGACAGGTCGGCAAAAACATTCAGTACTTC. V is TRBV6-5 and J is TRBJ2-4, with D tentatively TRBD1 (6 bases). CDR3 length equals 14 residues. V lost 6 bases to trimming and J lost 3 bases, with 12 bases between them. CDR1 is MNHEY, CDR2 SVGAGI, per germline.

V and J are TRBV7-8 and TRBJ1-2; TRBD1 aligns across 9 bases. V gave up 5 bases and J gave up 5 bases; unmatched junction bases: 9. The CDR3 contains 15 residues. CDR1 SGHVS and CDR2 FQNEAQ come from the germline V gene. This chain's CDR3 is CASSLTDRGGYGYTF. In DNA, the CDR3 is TGTGCCAGCAGCCTAACGGACAGGGGCGGGTATGGCTACACCTTC. Full variable domain (remainder filled in from reference TRBV7-8 and TRBJ1-2): GAGVSQSPRYKVAKRGQDVALRCDPISGHVSLFWYQQALGQGPEFLTYFQNEAQLDKSGLPSDRFFAERPEGSVSTLKIQRTQQEDSAVYLCASSLTDRGGYGYTFGSGTRLTVV.

The gene calls are TRBV25-1 and TRBJ2-3, with D hard to call. This CDR3 is 12 amino acids long. Per the germline V gene, CDR1 is MGHDK and CDR2 is SYGVNS. The V gene lost 5 bases and the J gene lost 1 base, with 4 bases spanning the gap. The CDR3, as DNA: TGTGCCAGCAGTCCAGGCACAGATACGCAGTATTTT. It codes for CASSPGTDTQYF.

This chain connects TRBV5-1 to TRBJ1-4; TRBD1 might be the D (5 bases). Germline CDR1 and CDR2: SGHRS and YFSETQ. V was shortened by 3 bases and J by 5 bases, with 11 bases between the two germline ends. This CDR3 has 14 residues. The CDR3 coding sequence is TGCGCCAGCAGCTCAGGGTCTGAGAATGAAAAACTGTTTTTT. Translation: CASSSGSENEKLFF.